These 14 T cell receptor beta chains originate from one sample sequenced in a study of T cell repertoires in cytomegalovirus infection. A single record per CDR3 protein comes from TCRdb applying MiXCR to the reads. The table has about a million distinct CDR3 sequences, about a third seen once; the top ten hold roughly 13%. Antigens for these TCRs are unknown. The specimen was cultured CD8+ T cells from PBMCs, collected from culture after CMV antigen stimulation. All receptors derive from a human donor in good health (CMV status not recorded). Some clones in this sample may be carry-over from other donors' samples.

The chain uses TRBV7-8 and TRBJ1-6; D call uncertain. V shed 1 base and J shed 8 bases, with 9 bases lying between them. Germline CDR1 is SGHVS and CDR2 is FQNEAQ. This CDR3 comprises 14 residues. The CDR3 bases are TGTGCCAGCAGCTTAGACAAGTACTATTCACCCCTCCACTTT. This translates into CASSLDKYYSPLHF.

The rearrangement uses TRBV27 and TRBJ2-1, with D perhaps assigned TRBD1 or TRBD2 (5 bases each). Trimming stripped 5 bases from V and 10 bases from J, with 18 bases between. Germline V lookup: CDR1 MNHEY, CDR2 SMNVEV (reference sequence). This CDR3 has 14 residues. The CDR3 is CASSVGRAEEEQFF. The CDR3 coding sequence is TGTGCCAGCAGTGTGGGACGGGCTGAGGAAGAGCAGTTCTTC.

In this sample, this clonotype turned up many times. V gene TRBV7-2 combines with J gene TRBJ1-2; 9 bases agree with TRBD1. Germline CDR1 reads SGHTA; CDR2 reads FQGNSA. The CDR3 extends over 14 amino acids. V was clipped by 1 base and J by 8 bases; unmatched bases: 5. The CDR3 DNA is TGTGCCAGCAGCTTAGTGGACAGGGGCTGGGGCTACACCTTC. This encodes CASSLVDRGWGYTF.

V and J are TRBV27 and TRBJ1-1; D possibly corresponds to TRBD1 (6 bases). Germline assignment: CDR1 MNHEY and CDR2 SMNVEV (reference sequence). The CDR3 sequence is 14 residues long. Trimming removed 4 bases at V and 5 bases at J, with 14 bases between. The CDR3 reads CASSSYPRGTEAFF. The CDR3 nucleotides are TGTGCCAGCAGTTCATATCCGAGGGGGACTGAAGCTTTCTTT.

This CDR3 reads CASSEARLREQTYEQYV. CDR3 DNA: TGTGCCAGCAGTGAAGCGCGATTGAGGGAGCAAACCTACGAGCAGTACGTC. The chain links TRBV6-1 to TRBJ2-7; a weak D match, TRBD2 (5 bases). CDR1 MNHNS and CDR2 SASEGT come from the germline V gene. Trimming pared 0 bases from V and 2 bases from J, leaving 17 bases between. CDR3 length: 17 residues.

This clonotype appeared a few times. An end of the junction does not agree with germline; a read error may underlie this. The rearrangement uses TRBV7-7 and TRBJ2-3; 7 bases agree with TRBD2. Germline assignment: CDR1 SSHAT and CDR2 FNYEAQ (reference sequence). The CDR3 length is 14 residues. DNA of the CDR3: TGTGCTAGCAGCTTAAATAATCTGCTAGCGGAGCAGTATTTT. Translated: CASSLNNLLAEQYF.

This clonotype turned up a few times. The chain combines TRBV7-9 with TRBJ2-5; 11 bases match TRBD1. Germline-derived CDR1 and CDR2 are SEHNR and FQNEAQ (reference sequence). Unmatched junction bases numbered 12, after V lost 5 bases and J lost 1 base. The CDR3 is made up of 18 amino acids. CDR3 DNA: TGTGCCAGCAGCGGAAACTCCGGGACAGGGGGTTTCCAAGAGACCCAGTACTTC. Encoded protein: CASSGNSGTGGFQETQYF.

This clonotype occurred once. The chain carries TRBV27 and TRBJ1-2, with TRBD1 matching over 10 bases. The CDR3 totals 15 residues. Germline values: CDR1 MNHEY, CDR2 SMNVEV (reference sequence). After removal of 3 bases from V and 6 bases from J, the junction contained 7 bases not matched to a gene. In DNA form, the CDR3 reads TGTGCCAGCAGTTTCGGAATTGGGACAGGGGATGGCTACACCTTC. Translating gives CASSFGIGTGDGYTF.

This clonotype came up many times. The chain recombines TRBV5-5 with TRBJ1-6; 7 bases are a match to TRBD1. The CDR3 is made up of 15 amino acids. The V gene end was trimmed by 3 bases and the J gene end by 6 bases; junction bases not matched to a gene: 6. The germline V gene encodes CDR1 SGHKS and CDR2 YYEKEE (reference sequence). The CDR3 is CASSSPGQPNSPLHF. CDR3 sequence (DNA): TGTGCCAGCAGCTCTCCGGGACAGCCTAATTCACCCCTCCACTTT.

This clonotype was found a few times. The rearrangement uses TRBV6-5 and TRBJ1-1; D not resolved. Germline-derived CDR1 and CDR2 are MNHEY and SVGAGI. The CDR3 runs 15 residues. V shed 0 bases and J shed 1 base, with 9 bases lying between them. CDR3 DNA: TGTGCCAGCAGTTACTCGAGAGGCCAGAACACTGAAGCTTTCTTT. Encoded protein: CASSYSRGQNTEAFF.

V gene TRBV15 combines with J gene TRBJ2-1; no definite D call. Trimming stripped 2 bases from V and 0 bases from J, with 17 bases between. The CDR3 runs to 18 residues. Germline values: CDR1 LNHNV, CDR2 YYDKDF (reference sequence). The CDR3 DNA reads TGTGCCACCAGCAGATTCCCCGAGGACGCGAGCTCCTACAATGAGCAGTTCTTC. It yields the protein CATSRFPEDASSYNEQFF.

This clonotype has only a few counts. The rearrangement joins TRBV2 to TRBJ1-1; the D gene is possibly TRBD1 (5 bases). The V gene lost 3 bases and the J gene lost 1 base, with 15 bases spanning the gap. This CDR3 comprises 16 residues. Germline V lookup: CDR1 SNHLY, CDR2 FYNNEI. The CDR3 loop reads CASSDGLIGENTEAFF. The CDR3 nucleotides are TGTGCCAGCAGTGACGGACTCATAGGGGAGAACACTGAAGCTTTCTTT.

This rearrangement joins TRBV6-2 or TRBV6-3 to TRBJ1-4; the match to TRBD1 covers 8 bases. This CDR3 comprises 13 residues. The junction had 4 bases not matched to a gene; V was cut back by 5 bases and J by 8 bases. Germline assignment: CDR1 MNHEY and CDR2 SVGEGT. The chain's CDR3 is CASSIRQGEKLFF. For the CDR3, the DNA is TGTGCCAGCAGTATCCGACAGGGGGAAAAACTGTTTTTT.

As to this clonotype: Relative to the germline gene, one junction end is altered; a read error may explain this. The chain couples TRBV7-3 to TRBJ2-1, with D unclear. Germline lookup yields CDR1 SGHTA and CDR2 FQGTGA. The CDR3 extends over 14 amino acids. The CDR3 nucleotides are TGTGCCGGCAGCCCCCGGTCCCCAGGCGCTGAGCAGTTCTTC. Its protein is CAGSPRSPGAEQFF.